These T cell receptor beta chains were read from a single sample in a study of metastatic and nonmetastatic thyroid tumors. TCRdb redid the clone calls on the PCR reads using MiXCR. This table has about 39,000 clones, 9% to 14% appearing once. The sample was blood. All receptors come from a male donor with papillary thyroid cancer or a benign thyroid nodule (not recorded which). Some clones in this sample may be carry-over from other donors' samples. Each CDR3 is given with its conserved first and last residue. A D gene is named only where the DNA matches it firmly. Rows may omit the clone size; those that give it use once, few, many or a size class.

TRBJ2-1 | TRBV5-1 | NA | NA | CASRLAERGVAEQFF | TGCGCCAGCAGATTGGCGGAGAGGGGCGTAGCGGAGCAGTTCTTC
TRBJ2-3 | TRBV6-2/TRBV6-3 | many | TRBD2 | CASSWAGGPTDTQYF | TGTGCCAGCAGTTGGGCGGGAGGCCCCACAGATACGCAGTATTTT
TRBJ2-1 | TRBV7-9 | many | TRBD2 | CASSLLAGGRNEQFF | TGTGCCAGCAGCTTACTAGCGGGAGGGCGGAATGAGCAGTTCTTC
TRBJ2-1 | TRBV24-1 | many | TRBD1 | CATSATTGISYNEQFF | TGTGCCACCAGTGCCACGACAGGGATCTCCTACAATGAGCAGTTCTTC
TRBJ1-1 | TRBV4-1 | NA | TRBD1 | CASSQDRDRNTEAFF | TGCGCCAGCAGCCAAGATCGGGACAGGAACACTGAAGCTTTCTTT
TRBJ2-3 | TRBV7-2 | many | TRBD2 | CASSVRESTDTQYF | TGTGCCAGCTCGGTGCGGGAGTCCACAGATACGCAGTATTTT
TRBJ1-6 | TRBV20-1 | NA | NA | CSARQNRGYNSPLHF | TGCAGTGCTAGGCAAAACCGGGGCTATAATTCACCCCTCCACTTT
TRBJ1-2 | TRBV7-2 | NA | NA | CASSITANYGYTF | TGTGCCAGTAGTATTACAGCTAACTATGGCTACACCTTC
TRBJ2-4 | TRBV20-1 | many | TRBD2 | CSAGLAGEWAKNIQYF | TGCAGTGCAGGACTAGCGGGAGAATGGGCTAAAAACATTCAGTACTTC
TRBJ2-7 | TRBV20-1 | many | NA | CSALSGTTNLYEQYF | TGCAGTGCCCTCTCGGGGACGACTAATTTATACGAGCAGTACTTC
TRBJ1-4 | TRBV15 | few | TRBD1 | CVTSRARGTDDEKLFF | TGTGTCACCAGCAGAGCCCGCGGGACAGATGATGAAAAACTGTTTTTT
TRBJ2-7 | TRBV6-1 | NA | NA | CASSDETAGSDEQYF | TGTGCCAGCAGTGACGAAACAGCAGGGTCGGATGAGCAGTACTTC
TRBJ2-7 | TRBV7-9 | many | NA | CASSLADYEQYF | TGTGCCAGCAGCTTAGCGGACTACGAGCAGTACTTC
TRBJ2-1 | TRBV6-2/TRBV6-3 | many | TRBD1 | CASSKTGQGIEEQFF | TGTGCCAGCAGCAAGACGGGACAGGGGATCGAGGAGCAGTTCTTC
TRBJ2-2 | TRBV27 | NA | TRBD2 | CASSLPLGEGPGELFF | TGTGCCAGCAGTTTGCCCTTGGGGGAGGGCCCCGGGGAGCTGTTTTTT